This TCR beta chain stems from a study of T cells in Graves' hyperthyroidism and ophthalmopathy. As for this clonotype: A much larger clone sits a single nucleotide away, making a read error possible.

The investigators amplified TCR beta CDR3 regions from RNA transcripts. The HTBI set primed first-round TCR CDR3 RT-PCR. TCRdb used MiXCR to reprocess the multiplex PCR reads, holding one entry per CDR3 protein. The sample consists of 370,000 or so distinct CDR3 sequences, approximately 15% of them appearing once. With V trimmed by 2 bases and J by 7 bases, 3 bases remained unmatched. Germline assignment: CDR1 SGHRS and CDR2 YFSETQ. The CDR3 is 13 residues long. V usage is TRBV5-1 and J usage is TRBJ2-5; 9 nucleotides match TRBD1. Sequencing was carried out using blood. The source of this sequence is a woman between 18 and 30 years old with Graves' hyperthyroidism that later progressed to Graves' ophthalmopathy. The CDR3 DNA sequence: TGCGCCAGCAGCTTCAGACAGGGGGGGACCCAGTACTTC. It encodes CASSFRQGGTQYF.